These T cell receptor beta chains were read from a single sample in a study of blood T cell repertoires in COVID-19. Data came from immunoSEQ multiplex PCR; TCRdb stores just in-frame clones and leaves some out. This table has a few hundred thousand clones, roughly 88% appearing once. Sequencing used PBMCs or T cells enriched from blood (not recorded which). All receptors come from a woman aged 18-29 years who had been exposed to COVID-19. The CDR3 runs from the conserved cysteine through the conserved F or W. D genes are given only for firm matches. Clone size is given for some rows only: seen once, a few or many times, or a class if the clone is expanded.

D gene: TRBD1; V gene: TRBV6-6; J gene: TRBJ1-6; clone size: .; CDR3 DNA: TGTGCCAGCACGCAGGGGGTAAATTCACCCCTCCACTTT; CDR3 protein: CASTQGVNSPLHF
D gene: TRBD2; V gene: TRBV3-1/TRBV3-2; J gene: TRBJ2-7; clone size: .; CDR3 DNA: TGTGCCAGCAGCCAAGAGCCCATCGGGACTAGCGACGACTACGAGCAGTACTTC; CDR3 protein: CASSQEPIGTSDDYEQYF
D gene: .; V gene: TRBV18; J gene: TRBJ1-2; clone size: .; CDR3 DNA: TGTGCCAGCTCCGAGGACGCTGTCGGGGGCTATGGCTACACCTTC; CDR3 protein: CASSEDAVGGYGYTF
D gene: TRBD1; V gene: TRBV12-3/TRBV12-4; J gene: TRBJ1-6; clone size: .; CDR3 DNA: TGTGCCAGCCGGGACAGGTTAACTTCACCCCTCCACTTT; CDR3 protein: CASRDRLTSPLHF
D gene: TRBD2; V gene: TRBV7-3; J gene: TRBJ2-3; clone size: .; CDR3 DNA: TGTGCCAGCAGCTTAACCCACACCTTCCCTAGCGGGGTGGGAGATACGCAGTATTTT; CDR3 protein: CASSLTHTFPSGVGDTQYF
D gene: .; V gene: TRBV27; J gene: TRBJ2-3; clone size: .; CDR3 DNA: TGCGCCAGCAGTTACCAGTCGGGGGATACGCAGTATTTT; CDR3 protein: CASSYQSGDTQYF
D gene: TRBD1; V gene: TRBV2; J gene: TRBJ1-6; clone size: .; CDR3 DNA: TGTGCCAGCAGTTTCGACAGGGCGGGTTCACCCCTCCACTTT; CDR3 protein: CASSFDRAGSPLHF
D gene: TRBD2; V gene: TRBV29-1; J gene: TRBJ2-3; clone size: .; CDR3 DNA: TGCAGCGTTGAAGAGTCTCGACTAGCGGGAGTGGCAGATACGCAGTATTTT; CDR3 protein: CSVEESRLAGVADTQYF
D gene: .; V gene: TRBV4-1; J gene: TRBJ2-2; clone size: .; CDR3 DNA: TGCGCCAGCAGCCAAAGGGACTCTGACACCGGGGAGCTGTTTTTT; CDR3 protein: CASSQRDSDTGELFF
D gene: TRBD2; V gene: TRBV3-1/TRBV3-2; J gene: TRBJ2-7; clone size: once; CDR3 DNA: TGTGCCAGCAGCCGCGAGGGACTAGCGGGAGGGCCGGAAGAGCAGTACTTC; CDR3 protein: CASSREGLAGGPEEQYF
D gene: TRBD1; V gene: TRBV3-1/TRBV3-2; J gene: TRBJ1-2; clone size: .; CDR3 DNA: TGTGCCAGCAGCCAAGAGGACAGGGGGCGATACACCAGTTATTATGGCTACACCTTC; CDR3 protein: CASSQEDRGRYTSYYGYTF
D gene: TRBD1; V gene: TRBV19; J gene: TRBJ2-7; clone size: .; CDR3 DNA: TGTGCCAGTAGTATGTTCGGGACAGGGGGCGTCGAGCAGTACTTC; CDR3 protein: CASSMFGTGGVEQYF
D gene: .; V gene: TRBV19; J gene: TRBJ1-2; clone size: .; CDR3 DNA: TGTGCCAGTAGTTCCCAAAGGGGCACACTTAACTATGGCTACACCTTC; CDR3 protein: CASSSQRGTLNYGYTF